This passage covers 32 T cell receptor beta chains from one sample sequenced in a study of T cells after yellow fever vaccination. TCRdb redid the calling of the 5' RACE reads with MiXCR, one entry per CDR3 protein. Here the sample spans 550,000 or so distinct CDR3 sequences, 19% being singletons. The source was PBMCs, collected 15 days after the yellow fever booster vaccination. The receptor source for this set is a man aged 25-45 years who received the YFV17D yellow fever vaccine.

The CDR3 spells CASSQDRIHTDTQYF. CDR3 sequence (DNA): TGCGCCAGCAGCCAAGATCGGATTCACACAGATACGCAGTATTTT. This sequence joins TRBV4-1 and TRBJ2-3; D unclear. The germline V gene has CDR1 MGHRA and CDR2 YSYEKL. There are 15 residues in the CDR3. V was clipped by 0 bases and J by 2 bases, with 9 bases between them.

V is TRBV15 and J is TRBJ2-5; 7 nucleotides align to TRBD2. The CDR3 sequence is 14 residues long. The junction had 2 bases not matched to a gene; V was cut back by 0 bases and J by 4 bases. Germline assignment: CDR1 LNHNV and CDR2 YYDKDF (reference sequence). In DNA form, the CDR3 reads TGTGCCACCAGCAGAGAAGCGGGGTTAGAGACCCAGTACTTC. Its translation: CATSREAGLETQYF.

The J gene is TRBJ2-1, the V gene TRBV6-2 or TRBV6-3, with 12 bases fitting TRBD2. Germline CDR1 is MNHEY and CDR2 is SVGEGT. V was clipped by 7 bases and J by 6 bases; unmatched bases: 4. The CDR3 is 14 residues long. CDR3 amino acids: CASTGGLAGNEQFF. The CDR3 coding sequence is TGTGCCAGCACCGGGGGACTAGCGGGCAATGAGCAGTTCTTC.

This clonotype was counted a few times. The V call is TRBV20-1, the J call TRBJ2-3; tentatively, D is TRBD1 (5 bases). The CDR3 is made up of 12 amino acids. Germline lookup yields CDR1 DFQATT and CDR2 SNEGSKA (reference sequence). Trimming removed 0 bases from V and 4 bases from J, with 5 bases in between. CDR3 loop: CSARETADTQYF. For the CDR3, the DNA is TGCAGTGCTAGAGAGACAGCAGATACGCAGTATTTT.

The chain carries TRBV29-1 and TRBJ2-3, with 8 bases aligning to TRBD1. The CDR3 has 11 amino acids. CDR1 and CDR2 from the germline V gene are SQVTM and ANQGSEA. After removal of 7 bases from V and 4 bases from J, the junction contained 1 base not matched to a gene. In DNA form, the CDR3 reads TGCAGCGGGACAGGGTCAGATACGCAGTATTTT. It yields the protein CSGTGSDTQYF.

The chain has TRBV20-1 and TRBJ1-1, with a weak D call TRBD1 (5 bases). The CDR3 is 15 residues long. Deletions cut 0 bases from V and 1 base from J, with 12 bases between. CDR1 is DFQATT, CDR2 SNEGSKA, per germline (reference sequence). The chain's CDR3 is CSARDPADTNTEAFF. CDR3 in DNA: TGCAGTGCTAGAGATCCGGCGGACACGAACACTGAAGCTTTCTTT.

This clonotype was counted ten times or more. The V and J genes are TRBV24-1 and TRBJ2-7; no firm D call. V lost 2 bases and J lost 4, with 5 bases in between. Germline-derived CDR1 and CDR2 are KGHDR and SFDVKD. The CDR3 spans 12 residues. CDR3 DNA sequence: TGTGCCACCAGTGATTCCCGGTACGAGCAGTACTTC. The encoded protein is CATSDSRYEQYF.

V usage is TRBV15 and J usage is TRBJ2-3, with a possible D match to TRBD1 (6 bases). The CDR3 contains 11 residues. The germline V gene encodes CDR1 LNHNV and CDR2 YYDKDF (reference sequence). V lost 11 bases to trimming and J lost 6 bases, with 12 bases between them. CDR3 sequence (DNA): TGTGCCTCAGGGGAGTGGGATACGCAGTATTTT. This sequence encodes CASGEWDTQYF.

The genes are TRBV29-1 and TRBJ1-1; D ambiguous. V lost 3 bases and J lost 0, with 11 bases in between. Germline V gene lookup returns CDR1 SQVTM and CDR2 ANQGSEA. This CDR3 is built from 14 residues. This chain's CDR3 is CSVDAGGMNTEAFF. DNA for the CDR3: TGCAGCGTTGATGCGGGAGGGATGAACACTGAAGCTTTCTTT.

This clonotype was seen more than once but under ten times. The chain joins TRBV3-1 to TRBJ1-1; D ambiguous. Trimming left V 4 bases short and J 1 base short, with 16 bases between. Germline CDR1 is LGHDT and CDR2 is YNNKEL (reference sequence). This CDR3 is built from 16 residues. CDR3 sequence: CASSRSEEVRNTEAFF. The DNA of the CDR3 is TGTGCCAGCAGCCGCAGCGAAGAGGTAAGGAACACTGAAGCTTTCTTT.

The CDR3 loop reads CASSRDLNQPQHF. The CDR3 region has the DNA TGCGCCAGCAGCCGTGACCTCAATCAGCCCCAGCATTTT. The gene calls are TRBV5-1 and TRBJ1-5, with D hard to call. The germline gives CDR1 SGHRS, CDR2 YFSETQ. The germline V and J ends were trimmed by 4 bases and 3 bases, with 8 bases remaining between them. This CDR3 spans 13 amino acids.

The rearrangement uses TRBV2 and TRBJ1-5; 7 nucleotides match TRBD1. The germline V gene encodes CDR1 SNHLY and CDR2 FYNNEI. The CDR3 is made up of 13 amino acids. The V gene end was trimmed by 5 bases and the J gene end by 9 bases; junction bases not matched to a gene: 7. The CDR3 sequence is CASSQGEPGPQHF. The CDR3 DNA follows: TGTGCCAGCAGTCAGGGGGAACCCGGGCCCCAGCATTTT.

This clonotype was seen a handful of times. The V and J genes are TRBV12-3 or TRBV12-4 and TRBJ2-7; 8 bases fit TRBD2. The J segment lost 5 bases and the V segment lost 4 bases, leaving 10 bases of the junction unmatched. This CDR3 has 15 amino acids. CDR3 residues: CASSSGGLVGHEQYF. CDR3 coding DNA: TGTGCCAGCAGTTCGGGGGGACTAGTTGGACACGAGCAGTACTTC.

This clonotype was counted between two and nine times. This chain links TRBV19 with TRBJ2-1; 7 bases fit TRBD2. The CDR3 runs 15 residues. In germline, CDR1 is LNHDA, CDR2 SQIVND (reference sequence). J gave up 4 bases and V 1 base, and 4 bases lay outside the gene matches. In DNA form, the CDR3 reads TGTGCCAGTAGTATAGTACGCGGGGGATACAATGAGCAGTTCTTC. It specifies CASSIVRGGYNEQFF.

This clonotype was seen more than once but under ten times. The CDR3 bases are TGTGCCAGCGGGCATGGGCCGGGTCAGCCCCAGCATTTT. This codes for CASGHGPGQPQHF. The chain recombines TRBV6-1 with TRBJ1-5; D unclear. The CDR3 has 13 amino acids. The germline V gene encodes CDR1 MNHNS and CDR2 SASEGT. V dropped 8 bases and J dropped 6 bases, with 14 bases sitting between them.

The V call is TRBV29-1, the J call TRBJ2-5; 10 nucleotides match TRBD1. There are 15 residues in the CDR3. The V gene's germline CDR1 is SQVTM and CDR2 ANQGSEA. J gave up 0 bases and V 4 bases, and 5 bases lay outside the gene matches. DNA of the CDR3: TGCAGCGTTGGAGGGACAGGGGCCAACCAAGAGACCCAGTACTTC. Its translation is CSVGGTGANQETQYF.

This clonotype occurred a few times. The chain carries TRBV19 and TRBJ1-5, with a weak D call TRBD1 (6 bases). The CDR3 spans 15 residues. Per germline, CDR1 LNHDA and CDR2 SQIVND (reference sequence). V was trimmed by 1 base and J by 6 bases, leaving 13 bases between them. CDR3 residues: CASSIVRGGPQPQHF. CDR3 sequence (DNA): TGTGCCAGTAGTATAGTCAGGGGCGGGCCTCAGCCCCAGCATTTT.

The J gene is TRBJ2-3, the V gene TRBV14; D tentatively fits TRBD1 or TRBD2 (6 bases each). Looked up from germline, CDR1 is SGHDN and CDR2 is FVKESK. The V end was cut by 10 bases, the J end by 6 bases, with 11 bases between. This CDR3 spans 11 amino acids. The CDR3 DNA is TGTGCCATCCAAGGGGGGGATACGCAGTATTTT. Protein sequence: CAIQGGDTQYF. The complete variable domain, with remaining parts taken from reference TRBV14 and TRBJ2-3, reads EAGVTQFPSHSVIEKGQTVTLRCDPISGHDNLYWYRRVMGKEIKFLLHFVKESKQDESGMPNNRFLAERTGGTYSTLKVQPAELEDSGVYFCAIQGGDTQYFGPGTRLTVL.

This clonotype was observed at least ten times. The gene calls are TRBV20-1 and TRBJ2-7; D is undetermined. Trimming cost V 7 bases and J 1 base, with 14 bases left between them. This CDR3 is built from 13 residues. The germline gives CDR1 DFQATT, CDR2 SNEGSKA (reference sequence). CDR3 coding DNA: TGCAGTGGAGTCAACACTCAGTCCTACGAGCAGTACTTC. The encoded protein is CSGVNTQSYEQYF.

In this sample, this clonotype turned up a few times. This rearrangement joins TRBV12-3 or TRBV12-4 to TRBJ1-1; 9 bases line up with TRBD1. V gave up 5 bases and J gave up 3 bases; unmatched junction bases: 4. The CDR3 covers 14 residues. CDR3: CASSTGTGYTEAFF. CDR3 DNA sequence: TGTGCCAGCAGTACCGGGACAGGGTACACTGAAGCTTTCTTT.

This clonotype was found many times. This chain uses TRBV5-1 with TRBJ2-1, with D perhaps TRBD2 (6 bases). Germline CDR1 and CDR2: SGHRS and YFSETQ. Trimming shortened V by 0 bases and J by 6 bases, and 10 bases separated the two germline ends. The CDR3 is 14 residues long. This CDR3 reads CASSLGGGINEQFF. CDR3 in DNA: TGCGCCAGCAGCTTGGGAGGCGGGATCAATGAGCAGTTCTTC.

This clonotype was seen only a few times. The chain carries TRBV12-3 or TRBV12-4 and TRBJ2-5; the D is unclear. The germline V and J ends were trimmed by 7 bases and 13 bases, with 13 bases remaining between them. CDR3 size: 10 residues. The CDR3 here is CASKELPRYF. In DNA form, the CDR3 reads TGTGCCAGCAAGGAACTACCCAGGTACTTC.

The gene calls are TRBV2 and TRBJ2-1; D remains unclear. This CDR3 comprises 14 residues. V lost 0 bases and J lost 1, with 4 bases in between. Germline assignment: CDR1 SNHLY and CDR2 FYNNEI. CDR3 residues: CASSEAHSYNEQFF. The DNA of the CDR3 is TGTGCCAGCAGTGAAGCCCATTCCTACAATGAGCAGTTCTTC.

This clonotype was counted between two and nine times. The chain couples TRBV7-9 to TRBJ2-7; TRBD2 might be the D (6 bases). The CDR3 has 13 amino acids. Germline V gene data show CDR1 as SEHNR and CDR2 as FQNEAQ (reference sequence). The ends were cut back, 4 bases at V and 4 bases at J, with 11 bases in the middle. The CDR3 sequence is CASSSIAGYEQYF. The CDR3 DNA reads as TGTGCCAGCAGCTCGATTGCGGGGTACGAGCAGTACTTC.

This chain links TRBV20-1 with TRBJ2-1; D not resolved. Germline CDR1 is DFQATT and CDR2 is SNEGSKA (reference sequence). V was cut by 5 bases and J by 4 bases, with 12 bases left in between. The CDR3 has 13 residues. CDR3 nucleotide sequence: TGCAGTGCTCCAATCAAGAGATACAATGAGCAGTTCTTC. This codes for CSAPIKRYNEQFF.

The chain recombines TRBV12-3 or TRBV12-4 with TRBJ2-6; D uncertain. The CDR3 spans 15 residues. V lost 4 bases and J lost 1, with 8 bases in between. This chain's CDR3 is CASSSSMSGANVLTF. The CDR3 DNA sequence: TGTGCCAGCAGTTCCTCCATGTCTGGGGCCAACGTCCTGACTTTC.

The chain links TRBV5-3 to TRBJ2-2, with D possibly matching TRBD2 (6 bases). TRBV5-3 is placed among ORFs of uncertain function. V lost 3 bases and J lost 0, with 18 bases in between. CDR3 size: 18 residues. The CDR3 DNA follows: TGTGCCAGAAGCTGTCCGCGTTGGAGGGGACCGAACACCGGGGAGCTGTTTTTT. It is translated as CARSCPRWRGPNTGELFF.

The V and J genes are TRBV20-1 and TRBJ2-5, with D unclear. The CDR3 has 13 residues. Trimming pared 3 bases from V and 5 bases from J, leaving 13 bases between. From germline, CDR1 is DFQATT and CDR2 SNEGSKA (reference sequence). CDR3 DNA: TGCAGTGCTAGGTCAGACACCCCTGAGACCCAGTACTTC. Its protein product is CSARSDTPETQYF.

This clonotype turned up a few times. This sequence joins TRBV10-3 and TRBJ2-1; D perhaps matches TRBD1 (6 bases). The V and J ends lost 10 bases and 5 bases respectively, with 21 bases between them. The CDR3 is 15 amino acids. Germline lookup yields CDR1 ENHRY and CDR2 SYGVKD. The CDR3 region has the DNA TGTGCCACCTTGCAGCAGGGGCGCCTGAACAATGAGCAGTTCTTC. Translation gives CATLQQGRLNNEQFF.

This clonotype has just a few counts. This chain links TRBV20-1 with TRBJ1-5, with TRBD1 as a possible D gene (6 bases). V gave up 0 bases and J gave up 3 bases, with 9 bases separating them. Per germline, CDR1 DFQATT and CDR2 SNEGSKA (reference sequence). CDR3 length: 14 amino acids. CDR3 residues: CSARDHRANQPQHF. For the CDR3, the DNA is TGCAGTGCTAGAGATCACAGGGCCAATCAGCCCCAGCATTTT.

The rearrangement links TRBV3-1 to TRBJ1-5; no firm D call. The CDR3 loop spans 13 amino acids. V dropped 8 bases and J dropped 5 bases, with 13 bases sitting between them. Per germline, CDR1 LGHDT and CDR2 YNNKEL (reference sequence). In DNA form, the CDR3 reads TGTGCCAGCGCGAAGGGTCCTGATCAGCCCCAGCATTTT. As protein: CASAKGPDQPQHF.

This clonotype turned up a few times. For the CDR3, the DNA is TGCAGTGTTTGGAGCACGGGGCTATACAATGAGCAGTTCTTC. Translation gives CSVWSTGLYNEQFF. The chain joins TRBV20-1 to TRBJ2-1; D is tentatively TRBD1 or TRBD2 (5 bases each). The CDR3 covers 14 residues. Per the germline V gene, CDR1 is DFQATT and CDR2 is SNEGSKA (reference sequence). Between the trimmed V and J ends, which lost 7 bases and 4 bases, there was a span of 17 bases.